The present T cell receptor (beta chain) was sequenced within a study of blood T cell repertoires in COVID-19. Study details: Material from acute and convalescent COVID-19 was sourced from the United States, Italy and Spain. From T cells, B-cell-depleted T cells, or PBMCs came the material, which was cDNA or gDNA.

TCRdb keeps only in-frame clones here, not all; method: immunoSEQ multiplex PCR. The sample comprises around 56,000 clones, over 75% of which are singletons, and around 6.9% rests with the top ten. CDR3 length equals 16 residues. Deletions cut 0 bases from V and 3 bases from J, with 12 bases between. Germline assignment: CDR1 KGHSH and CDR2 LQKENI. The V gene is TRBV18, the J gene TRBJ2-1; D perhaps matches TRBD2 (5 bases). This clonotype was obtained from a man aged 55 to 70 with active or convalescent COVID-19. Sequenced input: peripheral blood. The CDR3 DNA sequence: TGTGCCAGCTCACCACCGACTACCATGAGCTACAATGAGCAGTTCTTC. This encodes CASSPPTTMSYNEQFF.